Sequencing of this TCR beta chain was carried out in a study of shared clonotypes between healthy human individuals. General study findings and limits: Larger estimated richness was generally recorded for naive subsets relative to memory subsets.

V was cut by 5 bases and J by 6 bases, with 21 bases left in between. The germline CDR1 and CDR2 sequences are SGHVS and FNYEAQ. The CDR3 is 16 amino acids. Concerning this clone itself: Its target is unknown.

A split of CD4+ cells into CD45RA+ naive and CD45RA-negative memory subsets was performed. Sequencing was at deep level. Across several immunoSEQ plates, the genomic DNA of each subset was split evenly. Sequencing was performed with immunoSEQ multiplex PCR; in TCRdb, only in-frame clones are kept and a portion is missing. The sample holds 2 million to 3 million clones, roughly 93% seen once. The chain has TRBV7-6 and TRBJ2-3; perhaps D is TRBD1 or TRBD2 (7 bases each). This receptor was identified in a man aged 18 to 30 in good health. Some clones in this sample may be carry-over from other donors' samples. What was sequenced was naive CD4+ T cells from PBMCs. The subset: CD45RA+ positively selected. CDR3 DNA sequence: TGTGCCAGCAGCGCCCAGGGGGGGCGCTTAGGGGATACGCAGTATTTT. It yields the protein CASSAQGGRLGDTQYF.